The rows below give T cell receptor beta chains drawn from one sample of a study of CD8+CD57+ T cells in acquired aplastic anemia. TCRdb redid the calling of the reads with MiXCR, one entry per CDR3 protein. Among 270,000 or so distinct CDR3 sequences listed, approximately 86% were seen once. Sequencing used sorted CD4+, CD8+, or CD8+CD57+ T cells (not recorded which) from PBMCs. The receptors stem from a human donor with aplastic anemia. Each CDR3 is given with its conserved first and last residue. Each record gives: J gene, D gene, clone size, V gene, CDR3 protein, CDR3 DNA. D genes are given only for firm matches. Size values are once, few and many counts, or a class for expanded clones, and some rows have none.

j_gene: TRBJ2-5; d_gene: NA; abundance: NA; v_gene: TRBV7-9; CDR3aa: CATSRAHGPDNQYF; CDR3nt: TGTGCCACCAGCAGAGCACATGGCCCCGACAACCAGTACTTC
j_gene: TRBJ2-7; d_gene: NA; abundance: NA; v_gene: TRBV6-5; CDR3aa: CASSSDLGAYEQYF; CDR3nt: TGTGCCAGCAGTTCCGATTTAGGGGCTTACGAGCAGTACTTC
j_gene: TRBJ1-5; d_gene: NA; abundance: NA; v_gene: TRBV9; CDR3aa: CAISVGADKNQPQHF; CDR3nt: TGTGCCATCAGCGTGGGGGCAGATAAGAATCAGCCCCAGCATTTT
j_gene: TRBJ2-7; d_gene: NA; abundance: NA; v_gene: TRBV10-2; CDR3aa: CASSEGRNHEQYF; CDR3nt: TGCGCCAGCAGTGAAGGCAGGAACCACGAGCAGTACTTC
j_gene: TRBJ1-5; d_gene: NA; abundance: NA; v_gene: TRBV15; CDR3aa: CASSRGSSNETQHF; CDR3nt: TGTGCCAGCAGCAGGGGCAGCAGCAATGAGACCCAGCACTTT
j_gene: TRBJ2-5; d_gene: NA; abundance: NA; v_gene: TRBV6-5; CDR3aa: CASSYSPSSETQYF; CDR3nt: TGTGCCAGCAGTTACTCTCCTAGTTCGGAGACCCAGTACTTC
j_gene: TRBJ1-1; d_gene: NA; abundance: NA; v_gene: TRBV2; CDR3aa: CASSDRGNTEAFF; CDR3nt: TGTGCCAGCAGTGACAGGGGAAACACTGAAGCTTTCTTT
j_gene: TRBJ2-1; d_gene: NA; abundance: NA; v_gene: TRBV20-1; CDR3aa: CSASTTGHNNEQFF; CDR3nt: TGCAGTGCTTCCACGACTGGCCATAACAATGAGCAGTTCTTC
j_gene: TRBJ2-5; d_gene: TRBD2; abundance: once; v_gene: TRBV25-1; CDR3aa: CASSLELAGTTQETQYF; CDR3nt: TGTGCCAGCAGTTTGGAACTAGCGGGGACTACACAAGAGACCCAGTACTTC
j_gene: TRBJ2-5; d_gene: NA; abundance: NA; v_gene: TRBV15; CDR3aa: CATSRGSDQETKYF; CDR3nt: TGTGCCACCAGCAGAGGCAGCGACCAAGAGACGAAGTACTTC
j_gene: TRBJ2-3; d_gene: TRBD2; abundance: NA; v_gene: TRBV7-6; CDR3aa: CASSLAGGPPIQYF; CDR3nt: TGTGCCAGCAGCTTGGCGGGAGGTCCACCCATCCAGTATTTT
j_gene: TRBJ1-1; d_gene: NA; abundance: many; v_gene: TRBV12-3/TRBV12-4; CDR3aa: CASSFQGTVNTEAFF; CDR3nt: TGTGCCAGCAGTTTTCAGGGAACCGTAAACACTGAAGCTTTCTTT
j_gene: TRBJ2-1; d_gene: NA; abundance: NA; v_gene: TRBV7-3; CDR3aa: CASSGLGGFAQAF; CDR3nt: TGTGCCAGCAGCGGTCTGGGGGGCTTTGCGCAGGCATTC
j_gene: TRBJ2-5; d_gene: NA; abundance: NA; v_gene: TRBV5-1; CDR3aa: CASSLEGAKKTQYF; CDR3nt: TGCGCCAGCAGCTTGGAAGGGGCGAAAAAGACCCAGTACTTC
j_gene: TRBJ2-2; d_gene: NA; abundance: NA; v_gene: TRBV7-9; CDR3aa: CAGRGVTGEQFF; CDR3nt: TGTGCCGGAAGGGGGGTAACCGGGGAGCAGTTTTTT
j_gene: TRBJ2-3; d_gene: NA; abundance: NA; v_gene: TRBV7-8; CDR3aa: CASGDGADETEYF; CDR3nt: TGTGCCAGCGGGGATGGGGCAGACGAGACAGAGTATTTT
j_gene: TRBJ2-1; d_gene: NA; abundance: NA; v_gene: TRBV29-1; CDR3aa: CSVDLGAGDEQFF; CDR3nt: TGCAGCGTTGATCTCGGGGCTGGGGATGAGCAGTTCTTC
j_gene: TRBJ1-1; d_gene: NA; abundance: NA; v_gene: TRBV20-1; CDR3aa: CSASSSGRGYTEAFF; CDR3nt: TGCAGTGCTAGTAGTTCGGGACGCGGATACACTGAAGCTTTCTTT
j_gene: TRBJ1-2; d_gene: TRBD1; abundance: NA; v_gene: TRBV7-9; CDR3aa: CAGQGARESHYGGTF; CDR3nt: TGTGCCGGACAGGGGGCTAGGGAGTCCCACTACGGCGGGACCTTC
j_gene: TRBJ2-3; d_gene: NA; abundance: NA; v_gene: TRBV7-8; CDR3aa: CASSLAGGPATQKF; CDR3nt: TGTGCCAGCAGCTTAGCGGGAGGTCCCGCTACGCAGAAATTT
j_gene: TRBJ1-1; d_gene: NA; abundance: NA; v_gene: TRBV7-9; CDR3aa: CASSLARSDGTNAFF; CDR3nt: TGTGCCAGCAGCTTAGCGCGGAGCGACGGGACCAACGCTTTCTTT
j_gene: TRBJ2-7; d_gene: NA; abundance: NA; v_gene: TRBV7-9; CDR3aa: CATSSAGSYGANLYF; CDR3nt: TGTGCCACCAGCAGTGCAGGTAGCTACGGGGCCAACCTCTACTTC
j_gene: TRBJ2-3; d_gene: NA; abundance: NA; v_gene: TRBV7-9; CDR3aa: CASSVESNGQYF; CDR3nt: TGTGCCAGCAGCGTAGAGTCAAACGGGCAGTATTTT
j_gene: TRBJ1-2; d_gene: NA; abundance: NA; v_gene: TRBV7-9; CDR3aa: CASSVTGARNQPQTF; CDR3nt: TGTGCCAGCAGCGTAACGGGGGCGAGAAATCAGCCCCAGACCTTC
j_gene: TRBJ2-1; d_gene: NA; abundance: NA; v_gene: TRBV7-8; CDR3aa: CASQSLTTYNEQFF; CDR3nt: TGTGCCAGCCAAAGCCTTACCACCTACAATGAGCAGTTCTTC
j_gene: TRBJ2-3; d_gene: NA; abundance: NA; v_gene: TRBV9; CDR3aa: CASSPRMGGDNEQYF; CDR3nt: TGTGCCAGCAGCCCCAGAATGGGGGGGGACAATGAGCAGTATTTT
j_gene: TRBJ1-1; d_gene: TRBD1; abundance: few; v_gene: TRBV24-1; CDR3aa: CATSESGGAVWDTEAFF; CDR3nt: TGTGCCACCAGTGAATCAGGGGGCGCGGTTTGGGACACTGAAGCTTTCTTT
j_gene: TRBJ2-1; d_gene: TRBD2; abundance: few; v_gene: TRBV7-8; CDR3aa: CASSLARSGGSHEQFF; CDR3nt: TGTGCCAGCAGCTTAGCAAGAAGCGGGGGGAGCCATGAGCAGTTCTTC
j_gene: TRBJ2-5; d_gene: TRBD1; abundance: NA; v_gene: TRBV7-9; CDR3aa: CAGQGASEPQTFGF; CDR3nt: TGTGCCGGACAGGGGGCTAGCGAGCCCCAGACCTTCGGGTTC
j_gene: TRBJ2-1; d_gene: TRBD1; abundance: NA; v_gene: TRBV11-3; CDR3aa: CASSLDLTGGSYNEQFF; CDR3nt: TGTGCCAGTAGCTTAGATCTGACAGGGGGCTCCTACAATGAGCAGTTCTTC
j_gene: TRBJ2-5; d_gene: NA; abundance: NA; v_gene: TRBV5-1; CDR3aa: CASSLGRKRKTQYF; CDR3nt: TGCGCCAGCAGCTTGGGGCGGAAGCGGAAGACCCAGTACTTC
j_gene: TRBJ1-3; d_gene: NA; abundance: few; v_gene: TRBV9; CDR3aa: CASSQGRSGNTIYF; CDR3nt: TGTGCCAGCAGCCAAGGACGCTCTGGAAACACCATATATTTT
j_gene: TRBJ2-1; d_gene: TRBD2; abundance: NA; v_gene: TRBV11-3; CDR3aa: CASSPRTSGGEQFF; CDR3nt: TGTGCCAGCAGCCCCCGGACTAGCGGGGGGGAGCAGTTCTTC
j_gene: TRBJ1-1; d_gene: NA; abundance: many; v_gene: TRBV4-2; CDR3aa: CASSQTAQLNTEAFF; CDR3nt: TGTGCCAGCAGCCAAACGGCACAGTTGAACACTGAAGCTTTCTTT
j_gene: TRBJ2-1; d_gene: NA; abundance: NA; v_gene: TRBV7-8; CDR3aa: CASSLAGGGENQQFF; CDR3nt: TGTGCCAGCAGCTTAGCGGGAGGGGGCGAGAATCAGCAGTTCTTC
j_gene: TRBJ1-2; d_gene: NA; abundance: NA; v_gene: TRBV5-1; CDR3aa: CASSLDPGMDYGYTF; CDR3nt: TGCGCCAGCAGCTTGGACCCTGGTATGGACTATGGCTACACCTTC
j_gene: TRBJ2-3; d_gene: NA; abundance: NA; v_gene: TRBV7-9; CDR3aa: CASSFVGRGASDDPQYF; CDR3nt: TGTGCCAGCAGCTTTGTAGGGCGGGGTGCTAGCGATGATCCGCAGTATTTT
j_gene: TRBJ2-7; d_gene: NA; abundance: NA; v_gene: TRBV7-8; CDR3aa: CASSFAEGNDKQYF; CDR3nt: NA
j_gene: TRBJ2-7; d_gene: NA; abundance: NA; v_gene: TRBV19; CDR3aa: CASSIRSSYYKYF; CDR3nt: TGTGCCAGTAGTATCCGGAGCTCCTACTACAAGTACTTC
j_gene: TRBJ2-7; d_gene: NA; abundance: NA; v_gene: TRBV2; CDR3aa: CASRELGPDPHELDF; CDR3nt: TGTGCCAGCAGGGAGCTAGGCCCCGATCCCCACGAGTTGGACTTC
j_gene: TRBJ1-6; d_gene: NA; abundance: NA; v_gene: TRBV7-9; CDR3aa: CAGQGARGTQYFALHF; CDR3nt: NA
j_gene: TRBJ2-1; d_gene: TRBD2; abundance: NA; v_gene: TRBV5-6; CDR3aa: CASSLGAGVTYNEQFF; CDR3nt: TGTGCCAGCAGCTTGGGGGCGGGAGTCACCTACAATGAGCAGTTCTTC
j_gene: TRBJ1-6; d_gene: NA; abundance: NA; v_gene: TRBV7-2; CDR3aa: CASSLKGGPDTLHF; CDR3nt: TGTGCCAGCAGCTTAAAGGGGGGCCCCGATACGCTGCATTTT
j_gene: TRBJ2-3; d_gene: NA; abundance: NA; v_gene: TRBV7-9; CDR3aa: CASSARTADTQYF; CDR3nt: TGTGCCAGCAGCGCCAGGACAGCGGATACGCAGTATTTT
j_gene: TRBJ2-3; d_gene: NA; abundance: many; v_gene: TRBV9; CDR3aa: CASSGEGDPKDGYF; CDR3nt: TGTGCCAGCAGCGGAGAAGGGGACCCGAAGGATGGCTATTTT
j_gene: TRBJ2-3; d_gene: NA; abundance: few; v_gene: TRBV29-1; CDR3aa: CSVPTRGVTDTQYF; CDR3nt: TGCAGCGTACCGACTAGAGGAGTCACAGATACGCAGTATTTT
j_gene: TRBJ1-5; d_gene: NA; abundance: NA; v_gene: TRBV7-2; CDR3aa: CASSHDGLGRQPLHF; CDR3nt: TGCGCCAGCAGCCATGATGGATTAGGACGGCAGCCCCTGCATTTT
j_gene: TRBJ2-2; d_gene: NA; abundance: NA; v_gene: TRBV9; CDR3aa: CASSVGPGTLYF; CDR3nt: NA
j_gene: TRBJ2-3; d_gene: NA; abundance: NA; v_gene: TRBV7-3; CDR3aa: CASGDGGTDMFFF; CDR3nt: TGTGCCAGCGGGGACGGGGGCACAGATATGTTTTTTTTT
j_gene: TRBJ1-6; d_gene: NA; abundance: NA; v_gene: TRBV2; CDR3aa: CASGDGDTPTQSF; CDR3nt: TGTGCCAGCGGGGACGGGGACACTCCTACCCAGTCTTTT
j_gene: TRBJ1-2; d_gene: NA; abundance: NA; v_gene: TRBV2; CDR3aa: CASSEGGTNYGYTF; CDR3nt: TGTGCCAGCAGTGAAGGAGGTACTAACTATGGCTACACCTTC
j_gene: TRBJ2-1; d_gene: NA; abundance: NA; v_gene: TRBV27; CDR3aa: CASRQGQAGILSF; CDR3nt: TGTGCCAGCAGACAGGGACAAGCGGGAATCCTGTCCTTC
j_gene: TRBJ1-6; d_gene: NA; abundance: NA; v_gene: TRBV7-9; CDR3aa: CASSNRDKNSPLHF; CDR3nt: TGTGCCAGCAGCAACCGGGACAAGAATTCACCCCTCCACTTT
j_gene: TRBJ2-3; d_gene: NA; abundance: NA; v_gene: TRBV7-3; CDR3aa: CASSLIPVLAYTDTQYF; CDR3nt: TGTGCCAGCAGCTTAATTCCCGTGCTAGCGTATACAGATACGCAGTATTTT
j_gene: TRBJ2-4; d_gene: NA; abundance: NA; v_gene: TRBV7-8; CDR3aa: CASGVAGNIKYF; CDR3nt: TGTGCCAGCGGCGTAGCTGGGAACATTAAGTACTTC
j_gene: TRBJ2-7; d_gene: TRBD1; abundance: NA; v_gene: TRBV29-1; CDR3aa: CSAWDRGYEQYF; CDR3nt: TGCAGCGCGTGGGACAGGGGCTACGAGCAGTACTTC
j_gene: TRBJ1-1; d_gene: NA; abundance: NA; v_gene: TRBV7-3; CDR3aa: CASRLHLTANAEAFF; CDR3nt: TGTGCCAGCAGATTACATCTAACCGCGAACGCTGAAGCTTTCTTT
j_gene: TRBJ2-3; d_gene: NA; abundance: NA; v_gene: TRBV7-2; CDR3aa: CASSLAGGPGAQYYF; CDR3nt: TGTGCCAGCAGCTTAGCGGGCGGTCCCGGAGCGCAGTATTATTTT
j_gene: TRBJ1-3; d_gene: NA; abundance: few; v_gene: TRBV10-1; CDR3aa: CASSVEGSSGNTIYF; CDR3nt: TGCGCCAGCAGTGTTGAGGGCAGCTCTGGAAACACCATATATTTT
j_gene: TRBJ2-5; d_gene: TRBD2; abundance: NA; v_gene: TRBV7-3; CDR3aa: CASSLTKRGGYNEF; CDR3nt: TGTGCCAGCAGCTTAACGAAGCGGGGGGGCTACAATGAGTTC